This entry lists 3 T cell receptor beta chains sequenced from one sample in a study of regulatory T cells in long-lasting Graves disease. Described time point: newly diagnosed GD, antithyroid drugs for less than 3 months. RNA from PBMCs was the source of the TCR library. Through Arm-PCR of CDR3 regions and iRepertoire HTBI primers, TCR beta libraries were built. TCRdb fed the multiplex PCR reads into MiXCR, producing one record per CDR3 protein. The data show roughly 560,000 distinct CDR3 sequences, 15% to 20% seen once. This sample also appeared in a second study, on T cells in Graves' hyperthyroidism and ophthalmopathy.

This sample comprised peripheral blood mononuclear cells (PBMCs), obtained at new diagnosis, from a patient treated with antithyroid drugs. The receptors were gathered from a woman aged 35-65 years with Graves disease.

The chain links TRBV6-2 or TRBV6-3 to TRBJ2-1; 9 nucleotides agree with TRBD1. The CDR3 totals 15 residues. Germline V gene lookup returns CDR1 MNHEY and CDR2 SVGEGT. V lost 6 bases, J lost 7 bases, and 10 bases stayed unmatched. CDR3 in DNA: TGTGCCAGCAGCGACCGGGACAGGGTACGGAATGAGCAGTTCTTC. Translating gives CASSDRDRVRNEQFF.

This clonotype was seen more than once but under ten times. The chain links TRBV27 to TRBJ1-2, with D tentatively TRBD1 (6 bases). The CDR3 runs to 14 residues. V was cut by 4 bases and J by 5 bases, with 14 bases left in between. Germline V CDR1 and CDR2: MNHEY, SMNVEV (reference sequence). The CDR3 region is CASSYFQGKYGYTF. The CDR3 DNA reads as TGTGCCAGCAGTTACTTTCAGGGGAAATATGGCTACACCTTC.

This clonotype was observed a handful of times. The chain has TRBV7-9 and TRBJ2-5; 15 nucleotides agree with TRBD2. The V gene's germline CDR1 is SEHNR and CDR2 FQNEAQ (reference sequence). This CDR3 comprises 15 residues. V lost 4 bases, J lost 5 bases, and 2 bases stayed unmatched. The CDR3 loop reads CASSSGTSGGETQYF. CDR3 coding DNA: TGTGCCAGCAGCTCGGGGACTAGCGGGGGGGAGACCCAGTACTTC. Full variable domain (missing parts from reference TRBV7-9 and TRBJ2-5): DTGVSQNPRHKITKRGQNVTFRCDPISEHNRLYWYRQTLGQGPEFLTYFQNEAQLEKSRLLSDRFSAERPKGSFSTLEIQRTEQGDSAMYLCASSSGTSGGETQYFGPGTRLLVL.